This entry lists 8 T cell receptor beta chains sequenced from one sample in a study of blood T cell repertoires in COVID-19. The assay was immunoSEQ multiplex PCR, and TCRdb's table has in-frame clones only and misses some. The top ten clones hold about 1.2% of a sample with about 300,000 clones, more than 70% of them seen once. Input material: peripheral blood. These receptor sequences come from a woman between 45 and 60 years old with acute or convalescent COVID-19.

The chain uses TRBV16 and TRBJ2-2, with 13 bases identical to TRBD2. CDR1 and CDR2 from the germline V gene are KGHSY and FQNENV. Trimming at V came to 5 bases and at J to 4 bases, leaving 1 base not matched to a gene. CDR3 size: 15 residues. CDR3 DNA sequence: TGTGCCAGCAGCGGGACTAGCGGGGTCACCGGGGAGCTGTTTTTT. Translating gives CASSGTSGVTGELFF.

The chain is built from TRBV14 and TRBJ1-1, with D hard to call. The germline V and J ends were trimmed by 1 base and 4 bases, with 7 bases remaining between them. This CDR3 comprises 13 residues. Germline-derived CDR1 and CDR2 are SGHDN and FVKESK. CDR3 in DNA: TGTGCCAGCAGCCAAGGGTGGGCCACTGAAGCTTTCTTT. It is translated as CASSQGWATEAFF.

V gene TRBV7-9 combines with J gene TRBJ2-7, with a weak D call TRBD1 (5 bases). V dropped 6 bases and J dropped 3 bases, with 9 bases sitting between them. Germline V lookup: CDR1 SEHNR, CDR2 FQNEAQ (reference sequence). CDR3 length: 12 residues. CDR3 in DNA: TGTGCCAGCAGTTCCGGACACTACGAGCAGTACTTC. This translates into CASSSGHYEQYF.

Only one count was recorded for this clone. V and J are TRBV2 and TRBJ1-1; 7 nucleotides match TRBD1. The V and J ends lost 6 bases and 0 bases, in that order; junction bases with no gene match: 4. The CDR3 contains 14 residues. Germline CDR1 SNHLY, CDR2 FYNNEI. CDR3 region: CASSVQGMNTEAFF. CDR3 in DNA: TGTGCCAGCAGCGTACAGGGGATGAACACTGAAGCTTTCTTT.

This clone has only one observation. The CDR3 loop reads CASSPSGGTTEAFF. The CDR3 DNA is TGTGCCAGCAGCCCGAGCGGGGGGACCACTGAAGCTTTCTTT. This rearrangement joins TRBV3-1 (or the pseudogene TRBV3-2) to TRBJ1-1; weak D call: TRBD1 (5 bases). This CDR3 is built from 14 residues. Between the trimmed V and J ends, which lost 4 bases and 4 bases, there was a span of 13 bases. The germline V gene has CDR1 LGHDT and CDR2 YNNKEL (reference sequence).

The genes are TRBV30 and TRBJ1-1; D gene unclear. This CDR3 region has 13 residues. The germline V and J ends were trimmed by 5 bases and 5 bases, with 15 bases remaining between them. Germline V lookup: CDR1 GTSNPN, CDR2 SVGIG (reference sequence). CDR3 residues: CAWSPRTGTEAFF. CDR3 DNA sequence: TGTGCCTGGTCTCCCCGGACGGGAACTGAAGCTTTCTTT. The variable domain in full, completed from reference TRBV30 and TRBJ1-1, reads SQTIHQWPATLVQPVGSPLSLECTVEGTSNPNLYWYRQAAGRGLQLLFYSVGIGQISSEVPQNLSASRPQDRQFILSSKKLLLSDSGFYLCAWSPRTGTEAFFGQGTRLTVV.

The chain links TRBV2 to TRBJ1-5, with TRBD1 matching 8 bases. CDR3 size: 15 residues. Germline CDR1 and CDR2: SNHLY and FYNNEI. The trim removed 6 bases at V and 2 bases at J, leaving 6 bases unmatched. The CDR3 here is CASRVTGAGNQPQHF. DNA for the CDR3: TGTGCCAGCAGGGTGACAGGGGCTGGCAATCAGCCCCAGCATTTT. The full variable domain, in which reference TRBV2 and TRBJ1-5 provide the parts outside the CDR3, is EPEVTQTPSHQVTQMGQEVILRCVPISNHLYFYWYRQILGQKVEFLVSFYNNEISEKSEIFDDQFSVERPDGSNFTLKIRSTKLEDSAMYFCASRVTGAGNQPQHFGDGTRLSIL.

The chain combines TRBV18 with TRBJ2-2; 12 positions agree with TRBD1. CDR1 is KGHSH and CDR2 is LQKENI in the germline V gene. The CDR3 is 17 residues long. J was trimmed by 6 bases and V by 0 bases; bases with no gene match: 5. For the CDR3, the DNA is TGTGCCAGCTCACCACCGGGACAGGGGGCGGACGCCGGGGAGCTGTTTTTT. Translating gives CASSPPGQGADAGELFF.